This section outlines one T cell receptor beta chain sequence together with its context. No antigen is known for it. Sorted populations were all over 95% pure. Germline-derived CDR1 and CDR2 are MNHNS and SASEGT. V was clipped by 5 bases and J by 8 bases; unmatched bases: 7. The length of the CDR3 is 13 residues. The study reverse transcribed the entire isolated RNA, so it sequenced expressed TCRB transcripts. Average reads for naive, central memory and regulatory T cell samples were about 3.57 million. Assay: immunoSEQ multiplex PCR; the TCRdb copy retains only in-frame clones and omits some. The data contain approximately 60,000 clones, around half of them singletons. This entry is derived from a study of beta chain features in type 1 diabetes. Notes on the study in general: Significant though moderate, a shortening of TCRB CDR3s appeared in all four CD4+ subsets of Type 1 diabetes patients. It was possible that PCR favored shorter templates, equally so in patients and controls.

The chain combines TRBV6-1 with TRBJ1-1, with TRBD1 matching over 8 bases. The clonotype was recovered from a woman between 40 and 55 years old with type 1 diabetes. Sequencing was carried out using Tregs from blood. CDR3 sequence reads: CASSRDRGGEAFF. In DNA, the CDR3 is TGTGCCAGCAGTCGCGACAGGGGCGGAGAAGCTTTCTTT.